This T cell receptor beta chain emerged from a study of shared clonotypes between healthy human individuals. About the study: For every donor, three CD4 naive, three CD4 memory, two CD8 naive and one CD8 memory plates were used. Study-wide findings and caveats: Larger estimated richness was generally seen in naive subsets than in memory subsets.

This clone was counted once. As yet, its antigen is unknown. A read error may be the cause here, since a much bigger clone is one base away. Naive CD8 cells lacked CD45RO and underwent positive selection for CCR7, leaving out terminally differentiated effector memory CD45RA+ cells. TCRdb's copy holds only in-frame clones and misses some; the assay was immunoSEQ multiplex PCR. The sample lists under 850,000 clones, more than 85% occurring once. This TCR derives from a man aged 25-45 years in good health. Sequences were obtained from naive CD8+ T cells sorted from blood.

In nucleotides, the CDR3 is TGTGCCAGCAGTGACGGGACTAGCGGGAGAAATGAGCAGTTCTTC. Amino acid sequence: CASSDGTSGRNEQFF. The rearrangement links TRBV27 to TRBJ2-1, with TRBD2 matching over 14 bases. V was clipped by 5 bases and J by 7 bases; unmatched bases: 4. Germline assignment: CDR1 MNHEY and CDR2 SMNVEV (reference sequence). The CDR3 covers 15 residues.